The entry below gives a single TCR beta chain sequence along with its context. Germline loops: CDR1 MNHEY, CDR2 SVGAGI. The germline V and J ends were trimmed by 7 bases and 0 bases, with 7 bases remaining between them. The CDR3 extends over 13 amino acids. The sample comes from a study of blood T cell repertoires in COVID-19. Study as a whole: COVID-19 samples collected from the United States, Italy and Spain covered acute and convalescent phases.

Original methodology: Amplified reference gene primers provided the basis for estimating nucleated cell counts. The protocol was immunoSEQ multiplex PCR, while the TCRdb copy is restricted to in-frame clones and leaves out a portion. The D gene and trimming were derived from the DNA, and the V and J assignments and clone size from that table. The sample holds around 250,000 clones, approximately 78% seen once. Membership in each cohort depended on participant-reported clinical history. This receptor was identified in a man in his forties who had been exposed to COVID-19. Sequencing was done on a sample of PBMCs or T cells enriched from blood (not recorded which). This rearrangement joins TRBV6-5 to TRBJ1-5; D unresolved. This chain's CDR3 is CASMSNSNQPQHF. As DNA, the CDR3 is TGTGCCAGCATGAGTAATAGCAATCAGCCCCAGCATTTT.